A single sample is the source of the 3 T cell receptor beta chains below, sequenced in a study of T cell responses to AZD1222 COVID-19 vaccine. Sequenced by immunoSEQ multiplex PCR; TCRdb stores in-frame clones only, minus some. In the table there are fewer than 150,000 clones, roughly 90% of which are singletons. The sequences come from peripheral blood, collected 28 days after the second AZD1222 dose. Receptors originate from an adult who received the AZD1222 COVID-19 vaccine.

This clone appeared a few times. The chain combines TRBV4-2 with TRBJ1-1; D is perhaps TRBD1 (5 bases). The V end was cut by 0 bases, the J end by 2 bases, with 16 bases between. The CDR3 runs to 17 residues. Germline CDR1 reads LGHNA; CDR2 reads YNFKEQ. The CDR3 loop is CASSQEVWQGVNTEAFF. In DNA, the CDR3 is TGTGCCAGCAGCCAAGAGGTATGGCAGGGCGTAAACACTGAAGCTTTCTTT.

The chain links TRBV5-5 to TRBJ1-6; unclear D gene. V was shortened by 0 bases and J by 9 bases, with 13 bases between the two germline ends. Germline-derived CDR1 and CDR2 are SGHKS and YYEKEE (reference sequence). The CDR3 has 15 residues. The CDR3 coding sequence is TGTGCCAGCAGCTTGGGATCTTTGCTAGTTTCACCCCTCCACTTT. Translated, it gives CASSLGSLLVSPLHF. Based on the CDR3 plus reference TRBV5-5 and TRBJ1-6, the full variable domain is DAGVTQSPTHLIKTRGQQVTLRCSPISGHKSVSWYQQVLGQGPQFIFQYYEKEERGRGNFPDRFSARQFPNYSSELNVNALLLGDSALYLCASSLGSLLVSPLHFGNGTRLTVT.

V gene TRBV7-9 combines with J gene TRBJ1-2; D is uncertain. CDR3 size: 16 residues. CDR1 and CDR2 from the germline V gene are SEHNR and FQNEAQ (reference sequence). V gave up 5 bases and J gave up 6 bases, with 22 bases separating them. The CDR3 region is CASSVEAAAARDGYTF. The CDR3 DNA is TGTGCCAGCAGCGTTGAAGCTGCGGCAGCTAGAGATGGCTACACCTTC. The variable domain in full, with the rest retrieved from reference TRBV7-9 and TRBJ1-2, is DTGVSQNPRHKITKRGQNVTFRCDPISEHNRLYWYRQTLGQGPEFLTYFQNEAQLEKSRLLSDRFSAERPKGSFSTLEIQRTEQGDSAMYLCASSVEAAAARDGYTFGSGTRLTVV.